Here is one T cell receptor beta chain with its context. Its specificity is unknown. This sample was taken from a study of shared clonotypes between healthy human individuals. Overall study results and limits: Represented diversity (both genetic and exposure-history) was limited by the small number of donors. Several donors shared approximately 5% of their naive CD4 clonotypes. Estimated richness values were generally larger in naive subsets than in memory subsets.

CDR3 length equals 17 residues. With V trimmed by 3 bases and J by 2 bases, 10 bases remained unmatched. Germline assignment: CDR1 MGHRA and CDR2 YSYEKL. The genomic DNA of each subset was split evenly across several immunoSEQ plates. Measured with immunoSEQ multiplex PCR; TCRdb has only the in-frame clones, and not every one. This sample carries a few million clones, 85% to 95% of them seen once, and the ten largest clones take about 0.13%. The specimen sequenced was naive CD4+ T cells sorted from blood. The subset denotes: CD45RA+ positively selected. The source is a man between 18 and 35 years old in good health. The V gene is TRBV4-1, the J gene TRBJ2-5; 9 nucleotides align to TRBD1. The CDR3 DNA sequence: TGCGCCAGCAGCCAGGGACAGGGAAGGGGCATACAAGAGACCCAGTACTTC. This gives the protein CASSQGQGRGIQETQYF.